The rows below give T cell receptor beta chains drawn from one sample of a study of blood T cells in healthy people across ages. TCRdb reprocessed the 5' RACE reads with MiXCR, giving one entry per CDR3 protein. The sample lists around 620,000 distinct CDR3 sequences; 27% were seen once. The sequenced material came from blood. The receptor source for this set is a woman in her seventies in good health. Each CDR3 is given with its conserved first and last residue. The order of the fields is D gene, J gene, V gene, clone size, CDR3 DNA, CDR3 protein. A D gene is named only where the DNA matches it firmly. Only part of the rows carry a size: once, few, many, or a class if the clone is expanded.

d_gene: .; j_gene: TRBJ1-2; v_gene: TRBV7-9; abundance: few; CDR3nt: TGTGCCAGCAGTTTAGGGGGGAATAACTATGGCTACACCTTC; CDR3aa: CASSLGGNNYGYTF
d_gene: .; j_gene: TRBJ1-2; v_gene: TRBV20-1; abundance: once; CDR3nt: TGCAGTGCTCCTAAACCGGGGGTTGACTATGGCTACACCTTC; CDR3aa: CSAPKPGVDYGYTF
d_gene: .; j_gene: TRBJ2-7; v_gene: TRBV5-1; abundance: .; CDR3nt: TGCGCCAGCAGCCCCGCTGGGTCGTACGAGCAGTACTTC; CDR3aa: CASSPAGSYEQYF
d_gene: TRBD1; j_gene: TRBJ1-1; v_gene: TRBV7-9; abundance: .; CDR3nt: TGTGCCAGCAGCTCGAGGGGGCTTATCGCTGAAGCTTTCTTT; CDR3aa: CASSSRGLIAEAFF
d_gene: .; j_gene: TRBJ2-5; v_gene: TRBV4-3; abundance: .; CDR3nt: TGCGCCAGCAGCCAAGAGGGGCAGAGGACCCAGTACTTC; CDR3aa: CASSQEGQRTQYF
d_gene: TRBD1; j_gene: TRBJ2-1; v_gene: TRBV5-1; abundance: few; CDR3nt: TGCGCCAGCAGGGGGACAGGGCTTGGCTACAATGAGCAGTTCTTC; CDR3aa: CASRGTGLGYNEQFF
d_gene: .; j_gene: TRBJ1-3; v_gene: TRBV20-1; abundance: .; CDR3nt: TGCAGTGCTAGACCAGGGTACTCTGGAAACACCATATATTTT; CDR3aa: CSARPGYSGNTIYF
d_gene: .; j_gene: TRBJ2-4; v_gene: TRBV7-2; abundance: .; CDR3nt: TGTGCCAGCAGCCCGAACGCCGTGGGGGGAAACATTCAGTACTTC; CDR3aa: CASSPNAVGGNIQYF
d_gene: TRBD1; j_gene: TRBJ2-7; v_gene: TRBV20-1; abundance: .; CDR3nt: TGCAGTGCTAATATGGGACAGCGACCAACCTACGAGCAGTACTTC; CDR3aa: CSANMGQRPTYEQYF
d_gene: .; j_gene: TRBJ2-5; v_gene: TRBV11-2; abundance: few; CDR3nt: TGTGCCAGCAGCTTAGCTTGGCAGGGCCAAGAGACCCAGTACTTC; CDR3aa: CASSLAWQGQETQYF
d_gene: .; j_gene: TRBJ1-3; v_gene: TRBV12-5; abundance: few; CDR3nt: TGTGCTAGTGGGAGTATGGGCTCTGGAAACACCATATATTTT; CDR3aa: CASGSMGSGNTIYF
d_gene: TRBD2; j_gene: TRBJ2-1; v_gene: TRBV7-2; abundance: few; CDR3nt: TGTGCCAGCAGCCTCGGGGGGGCGGGAGTGTACAATGAGCAGTTCTTC; CDR3aa: CASSLGGAGVYNEQFF
d_gene: .; j_gene: TRBJ2-7; v_gene: TRBV27; abundance: .; CDR3nt: TGTGCCAGCAGTTCCCAAGGGTTAGCCGAGCAGTACTTC; CDR3aa: CASSSQGLAEQYF
d_gene: .; j_gene: TRBJ1-3; v_gene: TRBV5-5; abundance: .; CDR3nt: TGTGCCAGCACACGGACCGGACACCTTGGAAACACCATATATTTT; CDR3aa: CASTRTGHLGNTIYF
d_gene: TRBD2; j_gene: TRBJ2-1; v_gene: TRBV5-1; abundance: few; CDR3nt: TGCGCCAGCAGCTTGGCAGCGGGGGGAAATGAGCAGTTCTTC; CDR3aa: CASSLAAGGNEQFF
d_gene: .; j_gene: TRBJ2-4; v_gene: TRBV29-1; abundance: .; CDR3nt: TGCAGCGTTGAGTTGGCGAGTGAAAACATTCAGTACTTC; CDR3aa: CSVELASENIQYF
d_gene: TRBD1; j_gene: TRBJ2-2; v_gene: TRBV9; abundance: few; CDR3nt: TGTGCCAGCAGCGGAGGGGGGACAGGGGACCCCGGGGAGCTGTTTTTT; CDR3aa: CASSGGGTGDPGELFF
d_gene: .; j_gene: TRBJ1-4; v_gene: TRBV20-1; abundance: .; CDR3nt: TGCAGTGCTAGAGAGGGGGCGGGTAATGAAAAACTGTTTTTT; CDR3aa: CSAREGAGNEKLFF
d_gene: .; j_gene: TRBJ2-3; v_gene: TRBV7-9; abundance: .; CDR3nt: TGTGCCAGCAGCTTATGGACAACCACAGATACGCAGTATTTT; CDR3aa: CASSLWTTTDTQYF
d_gene: .; j_gene: TRBJ2-5; v_gene: TRBV6-1; abundance: .; CDR3nt: TGTGCCAGCAAGACAGGAGAGACCCAGTACTTC; CDR3aa: CASKTGETQYF
d_gene: TRBD1; j_gene: TRBJ1-2; v_gene: TRBV7-2; abundance: .; CDR3nt: TGTGCCAGCAGCTTCGGGACAGGGGGTGGCTACACCTTC; CDR3aa: CASSFGTGGGYTF
d_gene: TRBD2; j_gene: TRBJ2-7; v_gene: TRBV4-3; abundance: .; CDR3nt: TGCGCCAGCAGCCAAGAAACTAGCGGGTACGAGCAGTACTTC; CDR3aa: CASSQETSGYEQYF
d_gene: TRBD2; j_gene: TRBJ2-4; v_gene: TRBV6-5; abundance: few; CDR3nt: TGTGCCAGCAGTTACTCGTCTAGCGGGGGGGCCAAAAACATTCAGTACTTC; CDR3aa: CASSYSSSGGAKNIQYF
d_gene: .; j_gene: TRBJ1-1; v_gene: TRBV4-3; abundance: few; CDR3nt: TGCGCCAGCAGCCAAGAACGAGGGAACACTGAAGCTTTCTTT; CDR3aa: CASSQERGNTEAFF
d_gene: .; j_gene: TRBJ1-6; v_gene: TRBV9; abundance: many; CDR3nt: TGTGCCAGCAGCGGTATGGGTTCACCCCTCCACTTT; CDR3aa: CASSGMGSPLHF
d_gene: TRBD1; j_gene: TRBJ1-2; v_gene: TRBV6-5; abundance: few; CDR3nt: TGTGCCAGCAGTTACTCCAGGGGGCTAGGCTACACCTTC; CDR3aa: CASSYSRGLGYTF
d_gene: .; j_gene: TRBJ2-7; v_gene: TRBV28; abundance: .; CDR3nt: TGTGCCAGCAGTTCCATAAACCTTTACGAGCAGTACTTC; CDR3aa: CASSSINLYEQYF
d_gene: .; j_gene: TRBJ2-5; v_gene: TRBV5-5; abundance: .; CDR3nt: TGTGCCAGCAGCTCGGAGAAGCGGGCACAAGAGACCCAGTACTTC; CDR3aa: CASSSEKRAQETQYF
d_gene: .; j_gene: TRBJ2-5; v_gene: TRBV24-1; abundance: .; CDR3nt: TGTGCCACCAGTGACCCCGGGGGGCTGTACCAAGAGACCCAGTACTTC; CDR3aa: CATSDPGGLYQETQYF
d_gene: .; j_gene: TRBJ1-3; v_gene: TRBV7-3; abundance: few; CDR3nt: TGTGCCAGCAGCTTAGGGAGGGGGAAAGGAAACACCATATATTTT; CDR3aa: CASSLGRGKGNTIYF
d_gene: .; j_gene: TRBJ2-5; v_gene: TRBV7-2; abundance: .; CDR3nt: TGTGCCAGCAGCTTAAGTTTAGGGACCCAGTACTTC; CDR3aa: CASSLSLGTQYF
d_gene: .; j_gene: TRBJ2-1; v_gene: TRBV5-6; abundance: few; CDR3nt: TGTGCCAGCAGCTTGACATCGCGAAATGAGCAGTTCTTC; CDR3aa: CASSLTSRNEQFF
d_gene: TRBD2; j_gene: TRBJ2-1; v_gene: TRBV12-3/TRBV12-4; abundance: once; CDR3nt: TGTGCCGGCAGTTTAATGGCTAGCGGGAATAATGAGCAGTTCTTC; CDR3aa: CAGSLMASGNNEQFF
d_gene: TRBD2; j_gene: TRBJ2-3; v_gene: TRBV6-6; abundance: few; CDR3nt: TGTGCCAGCAGTTACCAGCAAGCGGGGGTTTCAGATACGCAGTATTTT; CDR3aa: CASSYQQAGVSDTQYF
d_gene: TRBD1; j_gene: TRBJ2-4; v_gene: TRBV19; abundance: .; CDR3nt: TGTGCCAGTAGTCCATCGGGACAGGGACTCGGAAACATTCAGTACTTC; CDR3aa: CASSPSGQGLGNIQYF
d_gene: .; j_gene: TRBJ1-4; v_gene: TRBV21-1; abundance: .; CDR3nt: TGTGCCAGCAGCAAAGTGGGGGGTGAAAAACTGTTTTTT; CDR3aa: CASSKVGGEKLFF
d_gene: .; j_gene: TRBJ2-1; v_gene: TRBV7-3; abundance: few; CDR3nt: TGTGCCAGCAGCTTACGGGCCCAGGAATACAATGAGCAGTTCTTC; CDR3aa: CASSLRAQEYNEQFF
d_gene: .; j_gene: TRBJ1-2; v_gene: TRBV12-3/TRBV12-4; abundance: .; CDR3nt: TGTGCCAGCAGAACACAGGGTTGGGGCTACACCTTC; CDR3aa: CASRTQGWGYTF
d_gene: .; j_gene: TRBJ2-5; v_gene: TRBV6-2/TRBV6-3; abundance: .; CDR3nt: TGTGCCAGCAGTTACTCGGCCATGCGGAAGTACTTC; CDR3aa: CASSYSAMRKYF
d_gene: .; j_gene: TRBJ2-3; v_gene: TRBV5-1; abundance: .; CDR3nt: TGCGCCAGCAGCCCCCGGGCTACCCGAGCGTCCACAGATACGCAGTATTTT; CDR3aa: CASSPRATRASTDTQYF
d_gene: .; j_gene: TRBJ2-5; v_gene: TRBV5-1; abundance: .; CDR3nt: TGCGCCAGCAGCTTGGGTACGACAGGGACTCAAGAGACCCAGTACTTC; CDR3aa: CASSLGTTGTQETQYF
d_gene: .; j_gene: TRBJ1-1; v_gene: TRBV5-1; abundance: .; CDR3nt: TGCGCCAGCAGCCCAGGACAGTCGACTATGAACACTGAAGCTTTCTTT; CDR3aa: CASSPGQSTMNTEAFF
d_gene: .; j_gene: TRBJ2-2; v_gene: TRBV7-2; abundance: .; CDR3nt: TGTGCCAGCAAGAAGGCGCGGACCGGGGAGCTGTTTTTT; CDR3aa: CASKKARTGELFF
d_gene: .; j_gene: TRBJ1-4; v_gene: TRBV6-5; abundance: .; CDR3nt: TGTGCCAGCAGTTTGCCGGATAATGAAAAACTGTTTTTT; CDR3aa: CASSLPDNEKLFF
d_gene: TRBD2; j_gene: TRBJ2-3; v_gene: TRBV18; abundance: .; CDR3nt: TGTGCCAGCAATACCGCTGAGCGGGGAAGCACAGATACGCAGTATTTT; CDR3aa: CASNTAERGSTDTQYF
d_gene: TRBD2; j_gene: TRBJ2-1; v_gene: TRBV3-1; abundance: few; CDR3nt: TGTGCCAGCAGCCCACTCGGGACTAGCGGGACTAACTCCTACAATGAGCAGTTCTTC; CDR3aa: CASSPLGTSGTNSYNEQFF
d_gene: TRBD1; j_gene: TRBJ1-2; v_gene: TRBV24-1; abundance: .; CDR3nt: TGTGCCACCAGTGATTCCCGGGACAGTGAGGTTTATGGCTACACCTTC; CDR3aa: CATSDSRDSEVYGYTF